This record covers a single TCR beta chain. It has no known antigen specificity. No much larger clonotype is one base removed from it; base qualities were not supplied. The trial excluded patients who had a history of autoimmune disease or were on systemic immunosuppression. Peripheral blood for TCR sequencing was drawn from every dose cohort at baseline, at cycle 4 day 1 and at cycle 7 day 1. Samples came from an open-label, multicenter, first-in-human phase I dose-escalation trial of ivuxolimab. Adults with locally advanced or metastatic melanoma, renal cell carcinoma, hepatocellular carcinoma or head and neck squamous cell carcinoma were enrolled in the trial. Before TCR sequencing, CD4+ and CD8+ T cells were separately sorted from peripheral blood. Reading the germline V gene gives CDR1 SGDLS and CDR2 YYNGEE. Counted from cysteine to phenylalanine, this CDR3 has 18 amino acids. Only CDR3 DNA is held: 54 bases, read in frame from base 1. Trimming takes 4 bases off V and 10 bases off J; junction bases not matched to a gene: 17.

The sample originates from a study of OX40 agonist ivuxolimab in advanced cancers. As for the study more broadly: Ivuxolimab, which targeted the costimulatory receptor OX40 (CD134), was an agonistic, fully human IgG2 monoclonal antibody. Intravenous ivuxolimab was administered to patients every 2 weeks at six dose levels: 0.01, 0.1, 0.3, 1.5, 3 and 10 mg/kg. Among the roughly 52 dose-escalation patients, about 20 had hepatocellular carcinoma, roughly 15 melanoma, 9 renal cell carcinoma and 9 head and neck cancer. In the dose-escalation cohort, approximately 82% of patients were male, and the mean age was around 65 years with a range of about 20 to 80. Patients were allowed to have had prior anti-PD-1, anti-PD-L1 or anti-CTLA-4 therapy, and 30% to 50% of the dose-escalation patients had previously received checkpoint inhibitors. Three dose-escalation patients achieved partial responses, one with hepatocellular carcinoma and two with cutaneous melanoma. Peripheral TCRbeta sequencing was intended to test whether TCR sequence diversity was altered and clonal T-cell expansion was caused by ivuxolimab. The paper covers the monotherapy dose-escalation part of the phase I ivuxolimab trial, which included N ≈ 57 patients. Summary of the overall study and its limitations: At doses from 0.1 to 3.0 mg/kg, clonal expansion was seen in both CD4+ and CD8+ blood T cells between baseline and week 6. After ivuxolimab, more expanded clones were found on average in CD8+ T cells than in CD4+ T cells. In the 0.1-3.0 mg/kg groups, partial responders had among the lowest normalized peripheral clonal expansion, particularly in CD8+ T cells. Low levels of normalized T-cell clonal expansion were also seen in some nonresponding patients. Antigen specificity was not determined for the clonally expanded peripheral T cells.

To sequence the TCRbeta CDR3 region, genomic DNA was isolated from the sorted cells. TCRbeta CDR3 regions were sequenced using the immunoSEQ Assay. Not all clones reach the TCRdb copy of this immuneACCESS table, which keeps in-frame sequences only. Checked studies attribute under half of the gap to unresolved V genes and leave the rest unexplained. The sample table holds 45,000 to 65,000 clones, of which around 77% were seen once. 6.3% of the sample rests with the top ten. This receptor was identified in an adult with an advanced solid tumor such as melanoma, head and neck, liver or kidney cancer. The sequencing here drew on CD4+ or CD8+ T cells sorted from blood, taken in a trial of the OX40 agonist ivuxolimab. The chain was built from TRBV9 and TRBJ2-1, with 13 bases matching TRBD2. Here is the DNA: TGTGCCAGCAGCAGAGGACTAGCGGGAGACGGAACGATAAACGAGCAGTTCTTC. This translates into CASSRGLAGDGTINEQFF.